Sequencing of this T cell receptor (beta chain) was carried out in a study of blood T cell repertoires in COVID-19. Study at large: The United States, Italy and Spain were the sources of the acute and convalescent COVID-19 samples. From T cells, B-cell-depleted T cells, or PBMCs came the material, which was cDNA or gDNA.

Assay used: immunoSEQ multiplex PCR; TCRdb lists only in-frame clones, some missing. The sample records roughly 81,000 clones, about 91% being singletons. The CDR3 is 15 residues long. CDR1 and CDR2 from the germline V gene are LNHDA and SQIVND (reference sequence). The junction had 9 bases not matched to a gene; V was cut back by 5 bases and J by 4 bases. The TCR comes from a man between 65 and 85 years old with active or convalescent COVID-19. This chain uses TRBV19 with TRBJ1-2; 8 positions agree with TRBD1. The sequenced sample was peripheral blood. The CDR3 loop is CASSVAGGAGYGYTF. The CDR3 coding sequence is TGTGCCAGTAGTGTAGCAGGGGGCGCGGGCTATGGCTACACCTTC. The variable domain in full, with the rest retrieved from reference TRBV19 and TRBJ1-2, is DGGITQSPKYLFRKEGQNVTLSCEQNLNHDAMYWYRQDPGQGLRLIYYSQIVNDFQKGDIAEGYSVSREKKESFPLTVTSAQKNPTAFYLCASSVAGGAGYGYTFGSGTRLTVV.